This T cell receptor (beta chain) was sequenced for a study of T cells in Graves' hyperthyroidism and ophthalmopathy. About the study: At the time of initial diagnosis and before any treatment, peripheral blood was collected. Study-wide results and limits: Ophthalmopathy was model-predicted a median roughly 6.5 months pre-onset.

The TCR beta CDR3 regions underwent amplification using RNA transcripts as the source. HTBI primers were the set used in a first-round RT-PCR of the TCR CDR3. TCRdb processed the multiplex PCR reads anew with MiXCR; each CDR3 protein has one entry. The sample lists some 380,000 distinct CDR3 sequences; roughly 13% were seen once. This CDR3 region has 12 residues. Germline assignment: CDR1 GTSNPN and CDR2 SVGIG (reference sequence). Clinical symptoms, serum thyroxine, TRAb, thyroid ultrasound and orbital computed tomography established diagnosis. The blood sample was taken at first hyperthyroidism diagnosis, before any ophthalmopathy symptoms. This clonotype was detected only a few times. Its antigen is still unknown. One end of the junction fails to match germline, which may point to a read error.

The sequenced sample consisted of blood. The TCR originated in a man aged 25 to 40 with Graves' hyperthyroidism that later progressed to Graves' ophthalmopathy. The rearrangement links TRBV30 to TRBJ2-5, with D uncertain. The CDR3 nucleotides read TGTGCCTGGAGTCCTCCTCCGGGTCGGGTTGACTTC. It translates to CAWSPPPGRVDF.